Listed below are T cell receptor beta chains from one sample, sequenced in a study of T-cell reconstitution after alpha-beta-depleted transplantation in children. TCRdb fed the PCR reads into MiXCR, producing one record per CDR3 protein. Here the sample spans 4,200 or so distinct CDR3 sequences, 24% being singletons. The sequencing here drew on PBMCs, mostly from graft donor cells, taken 60 days after TCRalphabeta/CD19-depleted stem cell transplant. These receptors all stem from a boy in the first two years of life who had a stem cell transplant for acute myeloid leukemia, so the T cells may come from the graft donor. Each CDR3 is given with its conserved first and last residue. Fields, in order: D gene, J gene, clone size, V gene, CDR3 protein, CDR3 DNA. The D gene is left open where the match is weak. Size tells how often a clone was seen (once, few, many) or the class of an expanded clone, and some rows leave it out.

D gene: NA; J gene: TRBJ1-2; clone size: many; V gene: TRBV20-1; CDR3 protein: CSARRTAFYGYTF; CDR3 DNA: TGCAGTGCTAGGAGAACAGCTTTCTATGGCTACACCTTC
D gene: NA; J gene: TRBJ2-1; clone size: NA; V gene: TRBV11-2; CDR3 protein: CASSLTKEQFF; CDR3 DNA: TGTGCCAGCAGCTTAACTAAGGAGCAGTTCTTC
D gene: NA; J gene: TRBJ2-1; clone size: medium-sized; V gene: TRBV20-1; CDR3 protein: CSARDGRSSAGNEQFF; CDR3 DNA: TGCAGTGCTAGAGATGGTAGGTCCTCCGCAGGCAATGAGCAGTTCTTC
D gene: NA; J gene: TRBJ2-7; clone size: many; V gene: TRBV5-1; CDR3 protein: CASSLDGPEQYF; CDR3 DNA: TGCGCCAGCAGCCTGGACGGCCCGGAGCAGTACTTC
D gene: NA; J gene: TRBJ2-3; clone size: many; V gene: TRBV18; CDR3 protein: CASSPELLLWDTQYF; CDR3 DNA: TGTGCCAGCTCACCAGAACTTCTGCTTTGGGATACGCAGTATTTT
D gene: TRBD1; J gene: TRBJ1-3; clone size: medium-sized; V gene: TRBV28; CDR3 protein: CASSIRRGTGPSGNTIYF; CDR3 DNA: TGTGCCAGCAGTATCCGACGAGGGACAGGTCCCTCTGGAAACACCATATATTTT
D gene: NA; J gene: TRBJ2-7; clone size: many; V gene: TRBV5-1; CDR3 protein: CASSLQNHWDTSYEQYF; CDR3 DNA: TGCGCCAGCAGCTTGCAAAACCATTGGGACACTTCCTACGAGCAGTACTTC
D gene: TRBD1; J gene: TRBJ1-5; clone size: NA; V gene: TRBV11-1; CDR3 protein: CASSLEGTDRGSNQPQHF; CDR3 DNA: TGTGCCAGCAGCTTAGAAGGCACGGACAGGGGTAGCAATCAGCCCCAGCATTTT
D gene: NA; J gene: TRBJ2-1; clone size: NA; V gene: TRBV5-2; CDR3 protein: CAMGPGAVGGSYNEQFF; CDR3 DNA: TGTGCCATGGGCCCCGGGGCCGTTGGGGGCTCCTACAATGAGCAGTTCTTC
D gene: TRBD2; J gene: TRBJ2-5; clone size: many; V gene: TRBV19; CDR3 protein: CASQRGTSGQETQYF; CDR3 DNA: TGTGCCAGTCAGCGCGGAACTAGCGGCCAAGAGACCCAGTACTTC
D gene: TRBD2; J gene: TRBJ2-5; clone size: many; V gene: TRBV7-9; CDR3 protein: CASSLIRAGGHQETQYF; CDR3 DNA: TGTGCCAGCAGCTTAATCCGGGCGGGGGGGCACCAAGAGACCCAGTACTTC
D gene: NA; J gene: TRBJ1-1; clone size: many; V gene: TRBV3-1; CDR3 protein: CASSQELNTEAFF; CDR3 DNA: TGTGCCAGCAGCCAAGAACTGAACACTGAAGCTTTCTTT
D gene: NA; J gene: TRBJ2-3; clone size: many; V gene: TRBV3-1; CDR3 protein: CASSQDRLSSYRTDTQYF; CDR3 DNA: TGTGCCAGCAGCCAAGATCGTCTCAGTTCTTACCGCACAGATACGCAGTATTTT
D gene: NA; J gene: TRBJ2-3; clone size: many; V gene: TRBV5-1; CDR3 protein: CASSLEPSGGGADTQYF; CDR3 DNA: TGCGCCAGCAGCTTGGAACCTTCGGGGGGCGGGGCAGATACGCAGTATTTT
D gene: NA; J gene: TRBJ1-6; clone size: many; V gene: TRBV14; CDR3 protein: CASSQMGRSSYNSPLHF; CDR3 DNA: TGTGCCAGCAGCCAGATGGGACGGAGCTCCTATAATTCACCCCTCCACTTT
D gene: NA; J gene: TRBJ1-1; clone size: NA; V gene: TRBV7-2; CDR3 protein: CASSLIRVTEAFF; CDR3 DNA: TGTGCCAGCAGCTTAATTCGGGTCACGGAAGCTTTCTTT
D gene: NA; J gene: TRBJ2-5; clone size: many; V gene: TRBV29-1; CDR3 protein: CSVETGQETQYF; CDR3 DNA: TGCAGCGTTGAAACAGGTCAAGAGACCCAGTACTTC
D gene: NA; J gene: TRBJ1-1; clone size: many; V gene: TRBV18; CDR3 protein: CASSPNDRTEAFF; CDR3 DNA: TGTGCCAGCTCACCAAATGACAGAACTGAAGCTTTCTTT
D gene: NA; J gene: TRBJ1-5; clone size: NA; V gene: TRBV15; CDR3 protein: CDILGEHF; CDR3 DNA: TGTGACATCTTGGGGGAGCATTTT
D gene: NA; J gene: TRBJ1-1; clone size: many; V gene: TRBV28; CDR3 protein: CASSLWRKAFF; CDR3 DNA: TGTGCCAGCAGTTTATGGCGGAAAGCTTTCTTT
D gene: NA; J gene: TRBJ2-5; clone size: large; V gene: TRBV20-1; CDR3 protein: CSARLPPGSLRRETQYF; CDR3 DNA: TGCAGTGCTAGACTCCCCCCTGGGAGCCTTAGAAGGGAGACCCAGTACTTC
D gene: NA; J gene: TRBJ2-1; clone size: NA; V gene: TRBV7-2; CDR3 protein: CASSYTVSPYNEQFF; CDR3 DNA: TGTGCCAGCAGCTACACAGTTTCCCCCTACAATGAGCAGTTCTTC
D gene: NA; J gene: TRBJ1-5; clone size: NA; V gene: TRBV3-1; CDR3 protein: CATTQELGAGAAPNQPQHF; CDR3 DNA: TGTGCCACCACCCAAGAGCTTGGCGCAGGTGCGGCTCCTAATCAGCCCCAGCATTTT
D gene: NA; J gene: TRBJ1-5; clone size: NA; V gene: TRBV4-1; CDR3 protein: CQSSQEGGGAESNQPQHF; CDR3 DNA: TGCCAAAGCAGCCAAGAGGGAGGAGGGGCAGAAAGCAATCAGCCCCAGCATTTT
D gene: TRBD1; J gene: TRBJ1-5; clone size: medium-sized; V gene: TRBV7-9; CDR3 protein: CASSLSGQGAQPQHF; CDR3 DNA: TGTGCCAGCAGCTTAAGTGGTCAGGGGGCCCAGCCCCAGCATTTT
D gene: TRBD1; J gene: TRBJ1-5; clone size: many; V gene: TRBV6-2/TRBV6-3; CDR3 protein: CASATGGGQPQHF; CDR3 DNA: TGTGCCAGCGCGACAGGGGGCGGGCAGCCCCAGCATTTT
D gene: NA; J gene: TRBJ2-7; clone size: NA; V gene: TRBV12-3/TRBV12-4; CDR3 protein: CASSLEGGPNYEQYF; CDR3 DNA: TGTGCCAGCAGCTTAGAAGGGGGTCCGAACTACGAGCAGTACTTC
D gene: NA; J gene: TRBJ1-1; clone size: NA; V gene: TRBV6-1; CDR3 protein: CASSLWEGHILSQAFF; CDR3 DNA: TGTGCCAGCAGCCTATGGGAGGGCCATATCCTTTCACAAGCTTTCTTT
D gene: TRBD2; J gene: TRBJ2-3; clone size: many; V gene: TRBV15; CDR3 protein: CATSRDLAGGLDTQYF; CDR3 DNA: TGTGCCACCAGCAGAGATCTGGCGGGGGGGCTGGATACGCAGTATTTT
D gene: TRBD1; J gene: TRBJ2-1; clone size: NA; V gene: TRBV13; CDR3 protein: CAIGPGSRCRVQGTYNEQFF; CDR3 DNA: TGTGCCATCGGCCCTGGGTCCCGCTGCAGGGTACAGGGGACCTACAATGAGCAGTTCTTC
D gene: NA; J gene: TRBJ2-2; clone size: many; V gene: TRBV24-1; CDR3 protein: CATSAGGTNTGELFF; CDR3 DNA: TGTGCCACCAGCGCCGGGGGAACGAACACCGGGGAGCTGTTTTTT
D gene: TRBD1; J gene: TRBJ1-2; clone size: once; V gene: TRBV4-2; CDR3 protein: CASSPGQGYCYTF; CDR3 DNA: TGTGCCAGCAGCCCCGGACAGGGCTATTGCTACACCTTC
D gene: NA; J gene: TRBJ1-3; clone size: NA; V gene: TRBV3-1; CDR3 protein: CASSQGVGTIYF; CDR3 DNA: TGTGCCAGCAGCCAAGGAGTTGGCACCATATATTTT
D gene: NA; J gene: TRBJ2-1; clone size: few; V gene: TRBV15; CDR3 protein: CGLLGDNEQFF; CDR3 DNA: TGTGGTCTCTTGGGGGACAATGAGCAGTTCTTC
D gene: TRBD1; J gene: TRBJ1-1; clone size: many; V gene: TRBV6-1; CDR3 protein: CASRALDREAFF; CDR3 DNA: TGTGCCAGCAGGGCCCTGGACAGGGAAGCTTTCTTT
D gene: NA; J gene: TRBJ2-1; clone size: NA; V gene: TRBV27; CDR3 protein: CASSLDGSTYNEQFF; CDR3 DNA: TGTGCCAGCAGTTTAGACGGGTCTACCTACAATGAGCAGTTCTTC
D gene: NA; J gene: TRBJ2-1; clone size: NA; V gene: TRBV27; CDR3 protein: CASSLPGFNEQFF; CDR3 DNA: TGTGCCAGCAGTCTACCAGGGTTCAATGAGCAGTTCTTC
D gene: NA; J gene: TRBJ1-1; clone size: many; V gene: TRBV10-2; CDR3 protein: CASRGGQNTEAFF; CDR3 DNA: TGCGCCAGCAGGGGGGGACAGAACACTGAAGCTTTCTTT
D gene: NA; J gene: TRBJ1-4; clone size: many; V gene: TRBV29-1; CDR3 protein: CSFRTPDEKLFF; CDR3 DNA: TGCAGCTTTCGGACACCTGATGAAAAACTGTTTTTT
D gene: TRBD2; J gene: TRBJ2-1; clone size: medium-sized; V gene: TRBV7-6; CDR3 protein: CASSLRTSGASSYNEQFF; CDR3 DNA: TGTGCCAGCAGCTTAAGGACTAGCGGGGCCTCATCCTACAATGAGCAGTTCTTC
D gene: NA; J gene: TRBJ1-1; clone size: many; V gene: TRBV10-3; CDR3 protein: CATKKSETEAFF; CDR3 DNA: TGTGCCACCAAGAAATCGGAAACTGAAGCTTTCTTT
D gene: NA; J gene: TRBJ1-5; clone size: NA; V gene: TRBV15; CDR3 protein: CALLGEHF; CDR3 DNA: TGTGCGCTCTTGGGGGAGCATTTT
D gene: NA; J gene: TRBJ2-7; clone size: many; V gene: TRBV7-9; CDR3 protein: CASSFWGYEQYF; CDR3 DNA: TGTGCCAGCAGCTTTTGGGGCTACGAGCAGTACTTC